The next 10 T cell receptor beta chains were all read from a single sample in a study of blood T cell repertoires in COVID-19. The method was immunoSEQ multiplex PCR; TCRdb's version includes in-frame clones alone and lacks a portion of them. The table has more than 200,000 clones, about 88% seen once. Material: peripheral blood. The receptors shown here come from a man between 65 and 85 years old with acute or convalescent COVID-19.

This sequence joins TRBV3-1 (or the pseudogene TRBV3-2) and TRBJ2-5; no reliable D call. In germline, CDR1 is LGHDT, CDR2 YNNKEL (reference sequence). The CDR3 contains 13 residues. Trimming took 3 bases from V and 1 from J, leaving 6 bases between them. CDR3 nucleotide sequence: TGTGCCAGCAGCCAGTACGGCCAAGAGACCCAGTACTTC. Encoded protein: CASSQYGQETQYF.

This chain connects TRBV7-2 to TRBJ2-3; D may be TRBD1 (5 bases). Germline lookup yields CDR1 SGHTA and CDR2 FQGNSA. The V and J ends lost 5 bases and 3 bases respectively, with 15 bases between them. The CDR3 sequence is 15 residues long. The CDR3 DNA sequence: TGTGCCAGCAGCCCTGACAGTTTGGGTACAGATACGCAGTATTTT. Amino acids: CASSPDSLGTDTQYF.

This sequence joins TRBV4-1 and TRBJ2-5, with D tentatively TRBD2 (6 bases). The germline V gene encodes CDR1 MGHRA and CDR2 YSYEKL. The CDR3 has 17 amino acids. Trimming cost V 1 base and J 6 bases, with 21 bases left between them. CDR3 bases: TGCGCCAGCAGCCAAGTCGGGGGTGCAGGCTGGGAAAAGACCCAGTACTTC. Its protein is CASSQVGGAGWEKTQYF.

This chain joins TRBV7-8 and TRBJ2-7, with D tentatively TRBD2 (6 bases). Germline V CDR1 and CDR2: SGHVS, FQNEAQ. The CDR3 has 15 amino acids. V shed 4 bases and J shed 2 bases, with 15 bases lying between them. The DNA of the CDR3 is TGTGCCAGCAGCTCCGGGAGATACACCACCTACGAGCAGTACTTC. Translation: CASSSGRYTTYEQYF.

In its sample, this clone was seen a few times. CDR3 nucleotide sequence: TGTGCCAGCAGCCACCAGAAAGAAGCTTTCTTT. Translated, it gives CASSHQKEAFF. V is TRBV7-2 and J is TRBJ1-1; no firm D call. Trimming removed 5 bases at V and 8 bases at J, with 9 bases between. In germline, CDR1 is SGHTA, CDR2 FQGNSA. This CDR3 is 11 amino acids long.

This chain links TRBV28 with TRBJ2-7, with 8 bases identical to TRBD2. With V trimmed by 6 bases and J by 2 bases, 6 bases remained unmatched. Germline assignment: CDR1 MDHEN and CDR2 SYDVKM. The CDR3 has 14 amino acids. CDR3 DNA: TGTGCCAGCAGGGGGACGGGGGGGACCTACGAGCAGTACTTC. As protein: CASRGTGGTYEQYF.

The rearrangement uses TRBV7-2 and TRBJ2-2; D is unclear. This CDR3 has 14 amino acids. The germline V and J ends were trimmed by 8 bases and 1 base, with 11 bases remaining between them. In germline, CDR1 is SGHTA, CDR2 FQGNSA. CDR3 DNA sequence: TGTGCCAGCCGCGAAATGAGGAACACCGGGGAGCTGTTTTTT. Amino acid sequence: CASREMRNTGELFF.

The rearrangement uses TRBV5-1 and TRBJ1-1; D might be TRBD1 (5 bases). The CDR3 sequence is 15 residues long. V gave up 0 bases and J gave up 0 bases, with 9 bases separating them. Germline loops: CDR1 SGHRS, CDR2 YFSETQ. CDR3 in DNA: TGCGCCAGCAGCTTGGCCTCAGGGATGAACACTGAAGCTTTCTTT. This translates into CASSLASGMNTEAFF.

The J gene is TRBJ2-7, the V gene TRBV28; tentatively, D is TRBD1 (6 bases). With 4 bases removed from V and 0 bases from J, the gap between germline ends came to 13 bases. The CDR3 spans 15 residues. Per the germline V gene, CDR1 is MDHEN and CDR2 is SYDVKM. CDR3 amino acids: CASSSGQLVSYEQYF. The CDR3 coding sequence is TGTGCCAGCAGTTCCGGACAGTTAGTCTCCTACGAGCAGTACTTC.

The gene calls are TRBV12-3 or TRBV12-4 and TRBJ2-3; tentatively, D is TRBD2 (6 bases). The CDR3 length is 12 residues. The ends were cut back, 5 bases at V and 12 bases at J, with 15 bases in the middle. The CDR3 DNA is TGTGCCAGCAGTCCCCGGGACTCTTACCAGTATTTT. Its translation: CASSPRDSYQYF.